This is a list of T cell receptor beta chains from one sample in a study of shared clonotypes between healthy human individuals. Profiling relied on immunoSEQ multiplex PCR, and the TCRdb table lists in-frame clones only, not all of them. The sample lists about 2.3 million clones; less than 95% were seen once. Sequenced: naive CD4+ T cells from PBMCs. These receptors all stem from a young man in good health. Some clones in this sample may be carry-over from other donors' samples. Each CDR3 is given with its conserved first and last residue. The D gene is left open where the match is weak. Size tells how often a clone was seen (once, few, many) or the class of an expanded clone, and some rows leave it out.

D gene	J gene	V gene	clone size	CDR3 DNA	CDR3 protein
TRBD2	TRBJ2-7	TRBV6-5	.	TGTGCCAGCAGCCTCCGACTAGCGGGACTCTACGAGCAGTACTTC	CASSLRLAGLYEQYF
.	TRBJ2-7	TRBV28	.	TGTGCCAGCAGTTCTCCCGGGACCAACTACGAGCAGTACTTC	CASSSPGTNYEQYF
.	TRBJ2-1	TRBV9	.	TGTGCCAGCAGCGTAGATCTGGGTGAGCAGTTCTTC	CASSVDLGEQFF
.	TRBJ1-5	TRBV7-6	.	TGTGCCAGCAGCTTAGGACAGGTTGGTCAGCCCCAGCATTTT	CASSLGQVGQPQHF
.	TRBJ1-4	TRBV6-5	.	TGTGCCAGCAGTTACTCCCCGGACGCGGAAAAACTGTTTTTT	CASSYSPDAEKLFF
TRBD1	TRBJ1-1	TRBV6-6	once	TGTGCCAGCAGTCGACAGGGCGGGGACACTGAAGCTTTCTTT	CASSRQGGDTEAFF
.	TRBJ1-1	TRBV19	few	TGTGCCAGTAGTATAATCCCCCCCTTTGAAGCTTTCTTT	CASSIIPPFEAFF
TRBD2	TRBJ2-1	TRBV11-2	.	TGTGCCAGCAGCCGACTAGCGGGATTCCCCAATGAGCAGTTCTTC	CASSRLAGFPNEQFF
.	TRBJ2-1	TRBV10-3	.	TGTGCCATCAGTGACAGGGACAATGAGCAGTTCTTC	CAISDRDNEQFF
.	TRBJ2-7	TRBV18	.	TGTGCCAGCTCACCGGGACGGGAACCACTCTACGAGCAGTACTTC	CASSPGREPLYEQYF
TRBD1	TRBJ1-1	TRBV28	.	TGTGCCAGCAGTGTCGTGGGGGGGACAGGGTTGAACACTGAAGCTTTCTTT	CASSVVGGTGLNTEAFF
.	TRBJ2-5	TRBV4-1	once	TGCGCCAGCAGCCTCAGTGGGGCTAGCGAGACCCAAGAGACCCAGTACTTC	CASSLSGASETQETQYF
TRBD2	TRBJ2-5	TRBV28	.	TGTGCCAGCAGTCCCGCTGGGGCGGGAGAAGAGACCCAGTACTTC	CASSPAGAGEETQYF
.	TRBJ2-7	TRBV30	.	TGTGCCTGGAGCGGGGGCAAAGCCTACGAGCAGTACTTC	CAWSGGKAYEQYF
.	TRBJ2-6	TRBV28	.	TGTGCCAGCAGTAGGACAGACTCTGGGGCCAACGTCCTGACTTTC	CASSRTDSGANVLTF
TRBD2	TRBJ2-5	TRBV30	.	TGTGCCTGGAGTGTACGTTATCGGGGGGGCCAAGAGACCCAGTACTTC	CAWSVRYRGGQETQYF
.	TRBJ1-4	TRBV28	.	TGTGCCAGCAGTTTCGGATCCGCCGGTGAAAAACTGTTTTTT	CASSFGSAGEKLFF
TRBD1	TRBJ2-7	TRBV11-3	.	TGTGCCAGCACGGGGACAGGGCCGGTGGAGCAGTACTTC	CASTGTGPVEQYF
.	TRBJ1-5	TRBV18	.	TGTGCCAGCTCACAGAATAGGCAGGGCTTGAAACAGCCCCAGCATTTT	CASSQNRQGLKQPQHF
.	TRBJ1-5	TRBV10-2	.	TGCGCCAGCAGCAGGGGTCTGAATCAGCCCCAGCATTTT	CASSRGLNQPQHF
TRBD2	TRBJ2-1	TRBV10-3	.	TGTGCCACCGAGACTAGCGGGAGCTCCTACAATGAGCAGTTCTTC	CATETSGSSYNEQFF
.	TRBJ1-1	TRBV28	.	TGTGCCAGCAGTTCCCCCTTACAGCCGGTCGCTGAAGCTTTCTTT	CASSSPLQPVAEAFF
.	TRBJ2-2	TRBV4-2	.	TGTGCCAGCAGCCAAGCCGGGGGACAGAACACCGGGGAGCTGTTTTTT	CASSQAGGQNTGELFF
.	TRBJ2-7	TRBV6-5	.	TGTGCCAGCAGTTACTCGAATCGGGGCAGGCAGTACTTC	CASSYSNRGRQYF
TRBD1	TRBJ2-7	TRBV28	once	TGTGCCAGCACCCCTGTGGGACAGACGTCCTACGAGCAGTACTTC	CASTPVGQTSYEQYF
.	TRBJ2-2	TRBV4-2	.	TGTGCCAGCAGCCAATTATTTTCGAAGGATCGGAGGGGGGAGCTGTTTTTT	CASSQLFSKDRRGELFF
.	TRBJ2-5	TRBV5-1	.	TGCGCCAGCAGCCAAGGCCCCCAGGGCCAAGAGACCCAGTACTTC	CASSQGPQGQETQYF
.	TRBJ1-2	TRBV6-5	.	TGTGCCAGCAGTTACTCTCCCTTCAAGGGTAACTATGGCTACACCTTC	CASSYSPFKGNYGYTF
.	TRBJ1-2	TRBV19	.	TGTGCCAGTATTGATGTGGGGGGCTCAGGCTATGGCTACACCTTC	CASIDVGGSGYGYTF
.	TRBJ2-7	TRBV18	.	TGTGCCAGCTCACCCACCCAGGGCACGGGCTACGAGCAGTACTTC	CASSPTQGTGYEQYF
TRBD1	TRBJ1-5	TRBV28	.	TGTGCCAGCAGTCGACAGGGGGCGGTTCAGCCCCAGCATTTT	CASSRQGAVQPQHF
.	TRBJ1-2	TRBV28	.	TGTGCCAGCAGTCAAACACAGGCTGCCGGAATCTATGGCTACACCTTC	CASSQTQAAGIYGYTF
.	TRBJ2-7	TRBV5-1	.	TGCGCCAGCAGCCTAAGGCAGGCGTACGAGCAGTACTTC	CASSLRQAYEQYF
.	TRBJ2-5	TRBV18	once	TGTGCCAGCTCACCGGGGGGAGGAGAGACCCAGTACTTC	CASSPGGGETQYF
.	TRBJ1-4	TRBV30	.	TGTGCCTGGAGGGGGGAACTAAAGCTGTTTTTT	CAWRGELKLFF
.	TRBJ2-3	TRBV4-2	.	TGTGCCAGCAGCCCTTCACAGGCTAGCACAGATACGCAGTATTTT	CASSPSQASTDTQYF
.	TRBJ2-4	TRBV25-1	.	TGTGCCGCCTTAGCGGGACAGGAACATTGTCTAGCCAAAAACATTCAGTACTTC	CAALAGQEHCLAKNIQYF
TRBD2	TRBJ2-2	TRBV28	.	TGTGCCAGCAGGACGGGGACTAGCGGGAGAACCGGGGAGCTGTTTTTT	CASRTGTSGRTGELFF
TRBD2	TRBJ2-3	TRBV2	.	TGTGCCAGCAGGGGGACTACCAGCACAGATACGCAGTATTTT	CASRGTTSTDTQYF